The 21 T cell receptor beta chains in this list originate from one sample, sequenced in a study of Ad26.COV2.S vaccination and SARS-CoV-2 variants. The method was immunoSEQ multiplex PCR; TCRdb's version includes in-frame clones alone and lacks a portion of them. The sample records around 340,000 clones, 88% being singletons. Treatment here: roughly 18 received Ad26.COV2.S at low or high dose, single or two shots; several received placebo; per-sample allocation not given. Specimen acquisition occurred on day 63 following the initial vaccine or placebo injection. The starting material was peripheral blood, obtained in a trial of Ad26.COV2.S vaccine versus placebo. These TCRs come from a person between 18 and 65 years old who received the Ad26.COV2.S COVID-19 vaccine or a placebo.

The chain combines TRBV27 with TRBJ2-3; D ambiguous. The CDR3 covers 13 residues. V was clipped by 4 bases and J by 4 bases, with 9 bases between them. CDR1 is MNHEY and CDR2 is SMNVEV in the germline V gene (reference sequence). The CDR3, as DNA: TGTGCCAGCAGTTCGATCTCCGCAGATACGCAGTATTTT. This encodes CASSSISADTQYF.

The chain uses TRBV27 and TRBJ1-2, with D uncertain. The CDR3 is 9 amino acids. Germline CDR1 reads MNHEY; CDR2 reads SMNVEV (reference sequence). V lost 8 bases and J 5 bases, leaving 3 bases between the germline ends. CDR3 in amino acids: CASEYGYTF. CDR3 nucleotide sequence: TGTGCCAGCGAATATGGCTACACCTTC.

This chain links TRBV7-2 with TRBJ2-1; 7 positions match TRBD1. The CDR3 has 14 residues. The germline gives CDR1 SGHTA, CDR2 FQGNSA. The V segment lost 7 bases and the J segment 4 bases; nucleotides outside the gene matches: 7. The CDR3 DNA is TGTGCCAGCACTTCCGGACAGGCTTACAATGAGCAGTTCTTC. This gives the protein CASTSGQAYNEQFF. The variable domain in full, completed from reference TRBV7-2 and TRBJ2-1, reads GAGVSQSPSNKVTEKGKDVELRCDPISGHTALYWYRQSLGQGLEFLIYFQGNSAPDKSGLPSDRFSAERTGGSVSTLTIQRTQQEDSAVYLCASTSGQAYNEQFFGPGTRLTVL.

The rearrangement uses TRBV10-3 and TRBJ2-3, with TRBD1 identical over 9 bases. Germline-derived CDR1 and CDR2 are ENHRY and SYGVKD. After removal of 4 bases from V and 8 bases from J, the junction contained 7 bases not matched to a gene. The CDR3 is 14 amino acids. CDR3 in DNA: TGTGCCATCAGTGTGGACAGGGGCTCTGGTACGCAGTATTTT. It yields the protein CAISVDRGSGTQYF.

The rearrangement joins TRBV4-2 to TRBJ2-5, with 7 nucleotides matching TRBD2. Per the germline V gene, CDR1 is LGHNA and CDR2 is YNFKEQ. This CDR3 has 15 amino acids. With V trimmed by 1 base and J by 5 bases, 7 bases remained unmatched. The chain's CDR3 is CASSQGRTSGETQYF. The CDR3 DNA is TGTGCCAGCAGCCAAGGGCGGACTAGTGGGGAGACCCAGTACTTC.

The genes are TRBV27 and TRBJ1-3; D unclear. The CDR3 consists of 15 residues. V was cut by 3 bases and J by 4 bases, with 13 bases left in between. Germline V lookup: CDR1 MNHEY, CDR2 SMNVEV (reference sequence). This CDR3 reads CASSLFPMEGNTIYF. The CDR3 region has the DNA TGTGCCAGCAGTTTGTTCCCCATGGAGGGAAACACCATATATTTT.

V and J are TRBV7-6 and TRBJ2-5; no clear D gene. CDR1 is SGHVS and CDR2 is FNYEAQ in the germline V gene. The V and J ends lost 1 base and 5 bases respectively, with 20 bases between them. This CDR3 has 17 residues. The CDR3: CASSLEVRQYGVETQYF. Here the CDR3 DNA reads TGTGCCAGCAGCTTAGAAGTGAGGCAGTACGGCGTGGAGACCCAGTACTTC.

The CDR3 DNA reads as TGTGCCAGCTCACCTAACCTCCGCCGGACAGGGGGCAACGAGCAGTACTTC. Translating gives CASSPNLRRTGGNEQYF. The chain has TRBV18 and TRBJ2-7, with 11 bases fitting TRBD1. Germline V gives CDR1 KGHSH, CDR2 LQKENI. V trimming: 3 bases; J trimming: 5 bases; junction bases outside the gene matches: 12. This CDR3 spans 17 amino acids.

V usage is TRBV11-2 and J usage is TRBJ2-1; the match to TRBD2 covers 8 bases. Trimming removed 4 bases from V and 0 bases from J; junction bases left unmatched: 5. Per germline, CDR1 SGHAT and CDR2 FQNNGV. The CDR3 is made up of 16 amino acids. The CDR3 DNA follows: TGTGCCAGCAGCTGGATAGCGGGGAGCTCCTACAATGAGCAGTTCTTC. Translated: CASSWIAGSSYNEQFF.

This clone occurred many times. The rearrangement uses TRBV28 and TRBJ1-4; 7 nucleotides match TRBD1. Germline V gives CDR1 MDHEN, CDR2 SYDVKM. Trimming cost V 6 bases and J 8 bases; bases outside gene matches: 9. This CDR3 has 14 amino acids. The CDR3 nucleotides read TGTGCCAGCAGACGACAGGGATGGAGGGAAAAACTGTTTTTT. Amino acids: CASRRQGWREKLFF.

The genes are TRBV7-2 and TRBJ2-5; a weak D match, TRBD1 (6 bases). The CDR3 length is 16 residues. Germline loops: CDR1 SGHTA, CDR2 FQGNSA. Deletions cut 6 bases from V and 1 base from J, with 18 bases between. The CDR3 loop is CASSRTGNRVQETQYF. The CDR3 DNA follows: TGTGCCAGCAGTCGTACAGGGAACCGCGTCCAAGAGACCCAGTACTTC.

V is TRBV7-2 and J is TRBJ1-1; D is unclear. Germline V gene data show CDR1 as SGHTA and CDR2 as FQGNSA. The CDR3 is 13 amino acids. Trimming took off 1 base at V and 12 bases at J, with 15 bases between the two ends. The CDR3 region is CASSLGAGDRTFF. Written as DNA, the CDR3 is TGTGCCAGCAGCTTAGGGGCAGGTGACCGGACTTTCTTT.

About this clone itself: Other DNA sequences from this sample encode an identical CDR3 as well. In DNA form, the CDR3 reads TGCGCCAGCAGCCCCGGGGCCCAAGAGACCCAGTACTTC. It specifies CASSPGAQETQYF. The V gene is TRBV5-1, the J gene TRBJ2-5; D tentatively fits TRBD1 or TRBD2 (5 bases each). Germline CDR1 SGHRS, CDR2 YFSETQ. The CDR3 totals 13 residues. The V end was cut by 4 bases, the J end by 1 base, with 8 bases between.

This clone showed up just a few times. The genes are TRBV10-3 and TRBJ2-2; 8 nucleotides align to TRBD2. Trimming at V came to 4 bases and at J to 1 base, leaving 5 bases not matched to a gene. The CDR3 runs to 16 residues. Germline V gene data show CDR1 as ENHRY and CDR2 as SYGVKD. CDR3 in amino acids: CAISVAGQLNTGELFF. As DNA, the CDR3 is TGTGCCATCAGTGTAGCGGGGCAGCTGAACACCGGGGAGCTGTTTTTT.

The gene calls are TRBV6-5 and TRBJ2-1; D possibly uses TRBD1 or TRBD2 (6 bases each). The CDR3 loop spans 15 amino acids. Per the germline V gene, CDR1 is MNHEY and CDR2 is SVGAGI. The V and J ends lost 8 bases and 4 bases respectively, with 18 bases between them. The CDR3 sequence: CASRRGQGGYNEQFF. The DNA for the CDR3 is TGTGCCAGCCGTCGGGGGCAGGGAGGATACAATGAGCAGTTCTTC.

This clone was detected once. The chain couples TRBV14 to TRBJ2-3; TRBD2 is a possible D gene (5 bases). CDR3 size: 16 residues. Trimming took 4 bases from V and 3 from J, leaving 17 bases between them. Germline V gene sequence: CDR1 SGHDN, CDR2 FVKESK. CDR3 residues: CASSLTTGKGTDTQYF. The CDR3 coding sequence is TGTGCCAGCAGCCTCACGACCGGGAAGGGAACAGATACGCAGTATTTT.

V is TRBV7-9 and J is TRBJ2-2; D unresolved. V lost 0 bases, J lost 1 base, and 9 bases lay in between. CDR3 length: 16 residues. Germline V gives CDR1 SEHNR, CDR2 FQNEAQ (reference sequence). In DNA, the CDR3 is TGTGCCAGCAGCTTAGCGCGAACACGGAACACCGGGGAGCTGTTTTTT. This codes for CASSLARTRNTGELFF. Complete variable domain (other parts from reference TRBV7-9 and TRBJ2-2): DTGVSQNPRHKITKRGQNVTFRCDPISEHNRLYWYRQTLGQGPEFLTYFQNEAQLEKSRLLSDRFSAERPKGSFSTLEIQRTEQGDSAMYLCASSLARTRNTGELFFGEGSRLTVL.

The CDR3 bases are TGTGCCAGCACAGGACAGGGAAGAAGCGGCTACACCTTC. Encoded protein: CASTGQGRSGYTF. V is TRBV2 and J is TRBJ1-2; 8 bases agree with TRBD1. V shed 7 bases, J shed 8 bases, and the junction held 9 bases outside the gene matches. This CDR3 has 13 amino acids. The germline V gene encodes CDR1 SNHLY and CDR2 FYNNEI.

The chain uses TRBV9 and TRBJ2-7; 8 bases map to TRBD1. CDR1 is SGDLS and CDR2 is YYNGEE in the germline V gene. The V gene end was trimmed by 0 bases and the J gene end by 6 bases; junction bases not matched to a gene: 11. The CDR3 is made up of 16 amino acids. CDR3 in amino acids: CASSVAGNRGQGEQYF. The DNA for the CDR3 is TGTGCCAGCAGCGTAGCAGGAAATCGAGGACAGGGCGAGCAGTACTTC.

CDR3 DNA: TGTGCCAGCAGAACGACGACAGGGGCAGGTGGCTACACCTTC. This codes for CASRTTTGAGGYTF. The genes are TRBV6-5 and TRBJ1-2; 8 nucleotides line up with TRBD1. This CDR3 is built from 14 residues. After removal of 6 bases from V and 7 bases from J, the junction contained 10 bases not matched to a gene. Germline CDR1 MNHEY, CDR2 SVGAGI.

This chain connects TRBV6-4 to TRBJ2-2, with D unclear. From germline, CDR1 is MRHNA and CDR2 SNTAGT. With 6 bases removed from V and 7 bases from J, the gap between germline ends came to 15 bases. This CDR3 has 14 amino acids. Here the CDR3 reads CASRTIWDNGELFF. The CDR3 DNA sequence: TGTGCCAGCAGAACCATTTGGGATAACGGGGAGCTGTTTTTT.